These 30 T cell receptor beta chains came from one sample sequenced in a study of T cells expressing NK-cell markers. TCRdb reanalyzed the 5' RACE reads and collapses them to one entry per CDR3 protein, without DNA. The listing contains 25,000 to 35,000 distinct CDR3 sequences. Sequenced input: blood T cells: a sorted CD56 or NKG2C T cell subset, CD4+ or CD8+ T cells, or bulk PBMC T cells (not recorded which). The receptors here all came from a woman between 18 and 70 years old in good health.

The CDR3 here is CSARQGNQPQHF. The chain joins TRBV20-1 to TRBJ1-5; TCRdb's D call of TRBD1 is untestable without DNA. The germline CDR1 and CDR2 sequences are DFQATT and SNEGSKA (reference sequence). There are 12 residues in the CDR3.

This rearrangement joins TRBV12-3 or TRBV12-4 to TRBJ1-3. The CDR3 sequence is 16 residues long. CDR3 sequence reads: CASSPAFDMAGNTIYF.

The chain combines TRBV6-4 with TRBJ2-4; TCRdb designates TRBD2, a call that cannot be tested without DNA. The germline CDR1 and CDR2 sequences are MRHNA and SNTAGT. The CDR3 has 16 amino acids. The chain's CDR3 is CASSETSGGPGDIQYF.

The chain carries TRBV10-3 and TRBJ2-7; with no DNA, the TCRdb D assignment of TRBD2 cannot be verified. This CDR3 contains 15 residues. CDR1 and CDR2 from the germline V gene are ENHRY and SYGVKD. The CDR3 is CAISDREDSAREQYF.

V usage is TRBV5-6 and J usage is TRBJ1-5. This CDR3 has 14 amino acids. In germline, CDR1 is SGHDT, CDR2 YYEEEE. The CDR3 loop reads CASSFFGQNQPQHF.

CDR3 sequence: CASSFVAGGNQPQHF. V gene TRBV27 combines with J gene TRBJ1-5; TCRdb lists TRBD1, though no DNA is available to test this call. The CDR3 has 15 amino acids. Germline V gene data show CDR1 as MNHEY and CDR2 as SMNVEV (reference sequence).

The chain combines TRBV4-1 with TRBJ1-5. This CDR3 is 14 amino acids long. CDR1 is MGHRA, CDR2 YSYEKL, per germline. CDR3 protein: CASSQDSGGQPQHF.

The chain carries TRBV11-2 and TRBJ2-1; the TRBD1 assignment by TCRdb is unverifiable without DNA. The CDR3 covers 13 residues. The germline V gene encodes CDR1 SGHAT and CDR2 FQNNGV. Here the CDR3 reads CASSTTAYNEQFF.

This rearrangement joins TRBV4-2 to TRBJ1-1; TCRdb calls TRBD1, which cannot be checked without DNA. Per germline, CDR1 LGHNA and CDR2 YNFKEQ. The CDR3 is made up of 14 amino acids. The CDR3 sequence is CASSQGFRDSEAFF.

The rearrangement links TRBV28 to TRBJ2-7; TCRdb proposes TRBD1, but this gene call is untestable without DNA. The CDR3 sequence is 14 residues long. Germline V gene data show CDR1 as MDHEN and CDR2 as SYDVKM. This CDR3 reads CASSPPDRVYEQYF.

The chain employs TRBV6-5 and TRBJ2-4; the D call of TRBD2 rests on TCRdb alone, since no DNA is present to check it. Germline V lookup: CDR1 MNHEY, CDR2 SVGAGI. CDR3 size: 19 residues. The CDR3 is CASSSPGGNSPIAKNIQYF.

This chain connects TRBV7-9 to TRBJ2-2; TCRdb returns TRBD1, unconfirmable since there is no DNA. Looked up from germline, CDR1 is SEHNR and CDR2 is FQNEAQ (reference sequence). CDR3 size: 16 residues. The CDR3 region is CASSWGPTRGTGELFF.

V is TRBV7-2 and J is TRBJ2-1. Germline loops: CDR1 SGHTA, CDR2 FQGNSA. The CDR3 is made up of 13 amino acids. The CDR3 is CASSLSLYNEQFF.

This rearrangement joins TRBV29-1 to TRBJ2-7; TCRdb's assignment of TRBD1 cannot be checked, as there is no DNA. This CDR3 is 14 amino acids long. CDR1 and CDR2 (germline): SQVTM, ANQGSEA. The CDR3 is CSVGGLASSYEQYF.

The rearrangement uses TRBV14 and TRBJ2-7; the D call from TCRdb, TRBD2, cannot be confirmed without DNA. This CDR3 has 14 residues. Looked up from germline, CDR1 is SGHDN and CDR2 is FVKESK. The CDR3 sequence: CASSQTSGSYEQYF. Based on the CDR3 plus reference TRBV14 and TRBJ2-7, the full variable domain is EAGVTQFPSHSVIEKGQTVTLRCDPISGHDNLYWYRRVMGKEIKFLLHFVKESKQDESGMPNNRFLAERTGGTYSTLKVQPAELEDSGVYFCASSQTSGSYEQYFGPGTRLTVT.

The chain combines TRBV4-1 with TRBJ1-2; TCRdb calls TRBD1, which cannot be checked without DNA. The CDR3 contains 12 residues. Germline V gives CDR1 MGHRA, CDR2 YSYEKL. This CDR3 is CASSQGTAGYTF.

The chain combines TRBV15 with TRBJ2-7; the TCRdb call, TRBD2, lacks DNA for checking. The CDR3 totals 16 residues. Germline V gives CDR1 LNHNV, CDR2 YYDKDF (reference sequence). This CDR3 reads CATSRDRSGGSHEQYF.

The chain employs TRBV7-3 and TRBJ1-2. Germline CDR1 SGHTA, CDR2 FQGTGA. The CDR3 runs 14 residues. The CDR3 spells CASSLSGGLYGYTF.

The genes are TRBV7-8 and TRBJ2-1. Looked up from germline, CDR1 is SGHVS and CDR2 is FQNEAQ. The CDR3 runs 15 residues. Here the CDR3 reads CASSLVQGSYNEQFF.

This CDR3 is CASIRSGRGRNEQFF. The chain joins TRBV25-1 to TRBJ2-1; the TCRdb D gene call, TRBD2, has no DNA to confirm it. Germline V gene data show CDR1 as MGHDK and CDR2 as SYGVNS. The CDR3 length is 15 residues. The full variable domain, with the rest looked up from reference TRBV25-1 and TRBJ2-1, is EADIYQTPRYLVIGTGKKITLECSQTMGHDKMYWYQQDPGMELHLIHYSYGVNSTEKGDLSSESTVSRIRTEHFPLTLESARPSHTSQYLCASIRSGRGRNEQFFGPGTRLTVL.

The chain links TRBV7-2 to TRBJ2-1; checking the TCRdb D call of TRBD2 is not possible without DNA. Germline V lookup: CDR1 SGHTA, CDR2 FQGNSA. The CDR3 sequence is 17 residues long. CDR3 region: CASTLGLAGGPRDEQFF.

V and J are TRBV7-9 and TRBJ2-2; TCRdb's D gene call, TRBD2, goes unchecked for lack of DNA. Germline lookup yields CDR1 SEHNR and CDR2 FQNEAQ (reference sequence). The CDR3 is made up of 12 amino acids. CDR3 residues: CASSSKREELFF.

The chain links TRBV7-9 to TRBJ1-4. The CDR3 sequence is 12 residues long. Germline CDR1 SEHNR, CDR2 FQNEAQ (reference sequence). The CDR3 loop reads CASSLGPEKLFF. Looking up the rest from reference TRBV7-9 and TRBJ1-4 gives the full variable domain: DTGVSQNPRHKITKRGQNVTFRCDPISEHNRLYWYRQTLGQGPEFLTYFQNEAQLEKSRLLSDRFSAERPKGSFSTLEIQRTEQGDSAMYLCASSLGPEKLFFGSGTQLSVL.

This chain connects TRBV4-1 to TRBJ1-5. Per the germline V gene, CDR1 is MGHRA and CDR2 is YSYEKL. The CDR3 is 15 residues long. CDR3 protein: CASSQEGRGNQPQHF.

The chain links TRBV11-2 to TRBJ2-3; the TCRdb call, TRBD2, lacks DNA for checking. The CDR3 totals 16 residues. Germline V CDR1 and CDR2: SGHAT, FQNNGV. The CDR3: CASSLNSGGTTDTQYF.

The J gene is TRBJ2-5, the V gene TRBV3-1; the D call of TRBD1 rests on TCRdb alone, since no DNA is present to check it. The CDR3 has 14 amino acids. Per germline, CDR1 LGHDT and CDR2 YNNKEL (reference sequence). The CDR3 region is CASRGTEPEKTQYF.

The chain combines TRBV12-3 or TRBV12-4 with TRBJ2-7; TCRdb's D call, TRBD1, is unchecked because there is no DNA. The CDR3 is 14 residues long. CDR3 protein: CASRLTGLDREQYF.

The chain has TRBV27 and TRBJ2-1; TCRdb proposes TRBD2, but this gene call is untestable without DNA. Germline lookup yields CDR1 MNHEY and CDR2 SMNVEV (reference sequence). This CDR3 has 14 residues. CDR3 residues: CASSFLAGVNEQFF.

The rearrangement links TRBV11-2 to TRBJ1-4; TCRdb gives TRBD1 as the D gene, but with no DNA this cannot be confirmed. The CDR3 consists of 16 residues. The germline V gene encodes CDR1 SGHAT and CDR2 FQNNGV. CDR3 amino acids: CASSLEGGRSGEKLFF.

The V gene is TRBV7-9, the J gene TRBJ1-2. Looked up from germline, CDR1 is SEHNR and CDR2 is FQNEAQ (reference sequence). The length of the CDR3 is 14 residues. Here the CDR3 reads CASSLRTANYGYTF.